This TCR beta chain was recorded in a study of radiotherapy plus CTLA-4 blockade in lung cancer. Across the study: Objective responses emerged in roughly a sixth of patients, and about 30% attained disease control.

As for this clone: Its antigen is not known.

Alongside CTLA-4 blockade with ipilimumab, patients with chemo-refractory metastatic non-small-cell lung cancer received focal radiation. Repertoires were generated with immunoSEQ multiplex PCR, while TCRdb's copy carries only in-frame clones and drops some. The sample lists over 15,000 clones, about 84% occurring once. Study findings and constraints: Subsequent to radiotherapy plus ipilimumab, tumor-derived TCR clones underwent expansion in blood.

The CDR3 totals 13 residues. The germline V gene has CDR1 LGHNA and CDR2 YNFKEQ. V lost 1 base to trimming and J lost 4 bases, with 8 bases between them. Specimen: peripheral blood, collected from a patient treated with radiotherapy plus ipilimumab. The chain couples TRBV4-2 to TRBJ2-7, with D hard to call. The source of this sequence is a human donor with non-small cell lung cancer whose response to radiotherapy plus ipilimumab could not be evaluated. CDR3 sequence reads: CASSQGFGYEQYF. The CDR3, as DNA: TGTGCCAGCAGCCAAGGGTTCGGTTACGAGCAGTACTTC.